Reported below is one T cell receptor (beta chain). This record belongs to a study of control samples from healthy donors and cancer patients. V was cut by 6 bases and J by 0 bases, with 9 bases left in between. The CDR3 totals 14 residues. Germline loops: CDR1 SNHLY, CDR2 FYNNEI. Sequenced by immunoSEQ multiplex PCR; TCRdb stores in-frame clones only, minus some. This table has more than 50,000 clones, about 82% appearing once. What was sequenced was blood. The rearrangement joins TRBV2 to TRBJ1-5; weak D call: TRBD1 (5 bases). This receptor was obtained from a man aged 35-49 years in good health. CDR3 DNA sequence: TGTGCCAGCAGCCGGGACGGTAGCAATCAGCCCCAGCATTTT. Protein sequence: CASSRDGSNQPQHF.